Sequencing of this T cell receptor beta chain was carried out in a study of cytomegalovirus exposure and HLA in healthy donors. Study-wide results and limits: Many donors carried some public TCRs, although rarity characterized most TCR sequences. For cytomegalovirus status, the classifier reportedly gave diagnoses with high specificity and sensitivity.

Germline CDR1 reads SGHNT; CDR2 reads YYREEE (reference sequence). The CDR3 is made up of 15 amino acids. With V trimmed by 4 bases and J by 6 bases, 9 bases remained unmatched. Notes on this clone: Its antigen is undetermined.

Profiled with immunoSEQ multiplex PCR; TCRdb holds only in-frame clones, not every one. The table lists approximately 150,000 clones, 91% of them singletons. V is TRBV5-4 and J is TRBJ2-2; 7 bases map to TRBD1. The TCR comes from a woman younger than 30 in good health and CMV-seropositive. The sequenced sample was PBMCs. The DNA for the CDR3 is TGTGCCAGCAGCCCCCTCGCAGGGGGAGCCGGGGAGCTGTTTTTT. Its translation is CASSPLAGGAGELFF.